This T cell receptor (beta chain) was captured in a study of blood T cell repertoires in COVID-19. V shed 0 bases, J shed 4 bases, and the junction held 8 bases outside the gene matches. The germline V gene has CDR1 KGHSH and CDR2 LQKENI. The CDR3 has 17 amino acids. Clones were read by immunoSEQ multiplex PCR, and TCRdb kept only the in-frame ones, dropping some. In the table there are about 180,000 clones, more than 85% of which are singletons. This clone has just one count. The chain combines TRBV18 with TRBJ1-3, with TRBD1 identical over 8 bases. The TCR originated in a woman between 50 and 59 years old who had recovered from COVID-19. What was sequenced was PBMCs or T cells enriched from blood (not recorded which). Written as DNA, the CDR3 is TGTGCCAGCTCACCACCGAGGACAGGGAGTACCGGAAACACCATATATTTT. This translates into CASSPPRTGSTGNTIYF.